This T cell receptor (beta chain) was retrieved from a study of cytomegalovirus exposure and HLA in healthy donors. About the research overall: The same platform as the roughly 700 first-cohort repertoires was used for the roughly 130 validation repertoires, a later analysis reported. Broader study findings: Testing in vitro showed a few CMV-associated chains specific for CMV antigens. Within the 95 to 150 validation repertoires, first-cohort TCR clusters tended to co-occur, according to a later analysis.

Some clones are missing from TCRdb's copy, which holds only in-frame ones; the method was immunoSEQ multiplex PCR. Among approximately 110,000 clones listed, about 88% were seen once. The CDR3 is made up of 16 amino acids. Looked up from germline, CDR1 is SGHRS and CDR2 is YFSETQ. Trimming took 4 bases from V and 0 from J; bases not matched to a gene: 10. A remark on this clone: Antigen unknown.

Material: PBMCs. The chain combines TRBV5-1 with TRBJ2-7, with 7 positions matching TRBD2. The TCR sequence derives from a woman under 30 in good health and CMV-seropositive. This chain's CDR3 is CASSPYSSGVSYEQYF. The CDR3 nucleotides are TGCGCCAGCAGCCCCTACTCGAGCGGGGTCTCCTACGAGCAGTACTTC.